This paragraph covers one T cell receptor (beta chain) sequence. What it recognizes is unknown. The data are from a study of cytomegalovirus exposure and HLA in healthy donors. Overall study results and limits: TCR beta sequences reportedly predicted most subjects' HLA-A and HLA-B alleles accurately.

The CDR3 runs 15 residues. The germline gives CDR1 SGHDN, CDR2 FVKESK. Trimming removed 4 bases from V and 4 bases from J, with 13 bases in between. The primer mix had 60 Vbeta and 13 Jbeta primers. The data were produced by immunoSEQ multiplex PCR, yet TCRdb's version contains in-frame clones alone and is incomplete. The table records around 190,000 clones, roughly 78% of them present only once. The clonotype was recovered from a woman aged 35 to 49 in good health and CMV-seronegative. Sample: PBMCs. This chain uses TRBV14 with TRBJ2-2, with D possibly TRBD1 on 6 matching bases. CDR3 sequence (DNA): TGTGCCAGCAGCCTGTCAGGGGTTGCCACCGGGGAGCTGTTTTTT. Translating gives CASSLSGVATGELFF.